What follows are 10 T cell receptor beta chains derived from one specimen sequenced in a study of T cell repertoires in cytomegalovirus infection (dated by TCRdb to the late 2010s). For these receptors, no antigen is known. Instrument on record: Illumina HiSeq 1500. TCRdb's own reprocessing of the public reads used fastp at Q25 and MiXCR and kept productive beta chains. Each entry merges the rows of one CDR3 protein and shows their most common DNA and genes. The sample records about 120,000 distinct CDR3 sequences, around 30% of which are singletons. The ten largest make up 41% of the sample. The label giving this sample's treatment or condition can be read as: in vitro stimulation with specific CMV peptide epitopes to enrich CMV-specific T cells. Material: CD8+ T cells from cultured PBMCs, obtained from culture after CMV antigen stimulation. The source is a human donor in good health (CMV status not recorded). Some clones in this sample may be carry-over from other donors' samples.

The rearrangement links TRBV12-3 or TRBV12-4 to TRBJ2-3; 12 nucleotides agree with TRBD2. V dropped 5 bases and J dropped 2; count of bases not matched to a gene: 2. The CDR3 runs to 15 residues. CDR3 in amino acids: CASSTSGGLTDTQYF. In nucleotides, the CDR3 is TGTGCCAGCAGTACTAGCGGGGGGCTCACAGATACGCAGTATTTT.

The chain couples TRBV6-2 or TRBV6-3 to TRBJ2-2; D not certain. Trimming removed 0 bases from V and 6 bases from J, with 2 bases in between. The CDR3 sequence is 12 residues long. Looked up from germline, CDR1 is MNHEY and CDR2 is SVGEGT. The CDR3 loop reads CASSYSAGELFF. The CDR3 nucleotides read TGTGCCAGCAGTTACTCGGCCGGGGAGCTGTTTTTT.

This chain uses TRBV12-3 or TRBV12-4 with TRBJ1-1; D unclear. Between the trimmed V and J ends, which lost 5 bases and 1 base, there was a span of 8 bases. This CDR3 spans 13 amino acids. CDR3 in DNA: TGTGCCAGCAGTGTACCGGAGAACACTGAAGCTTTCTTT. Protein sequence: CASSVPENTEAFF.

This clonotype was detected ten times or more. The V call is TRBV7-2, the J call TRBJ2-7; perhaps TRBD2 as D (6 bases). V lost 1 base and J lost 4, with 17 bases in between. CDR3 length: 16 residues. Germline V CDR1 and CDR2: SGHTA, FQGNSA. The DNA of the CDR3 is TGTGCCAGCAGCTTAGACGGGGGTACCTTTCTATACGAGCAGTACTTC. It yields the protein CASSLDGGTFLYEQYF.

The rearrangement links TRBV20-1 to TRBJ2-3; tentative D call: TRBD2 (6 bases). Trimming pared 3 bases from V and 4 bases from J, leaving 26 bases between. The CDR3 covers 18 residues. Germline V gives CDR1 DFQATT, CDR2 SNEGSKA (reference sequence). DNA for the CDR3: TGCAGTGCTAGGGATATAGGTTTGGCGGGGCCGGGGGCAGATACGCAGTATTTT. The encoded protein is CSARDIGLAGPGADTQYF.

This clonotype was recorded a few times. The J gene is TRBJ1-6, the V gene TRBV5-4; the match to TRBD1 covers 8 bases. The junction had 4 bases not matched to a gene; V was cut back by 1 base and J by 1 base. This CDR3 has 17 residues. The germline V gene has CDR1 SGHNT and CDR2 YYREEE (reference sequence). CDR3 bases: TGTGCCAGCAGCTTGTCCTGGACAGGGTCCTATAATTCACCCCTCCACTTT. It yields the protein CASSLSWTGSYNSPLHF.

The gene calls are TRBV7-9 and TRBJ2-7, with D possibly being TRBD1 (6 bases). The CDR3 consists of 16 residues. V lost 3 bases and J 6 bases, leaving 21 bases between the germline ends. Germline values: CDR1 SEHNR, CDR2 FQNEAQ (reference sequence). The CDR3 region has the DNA TGTGCCAGCAGCTTGGGTTACGGGACAAGGCCCTTCGAGCAGTACTTC. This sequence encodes CASSLGYGTRPFEQYF.

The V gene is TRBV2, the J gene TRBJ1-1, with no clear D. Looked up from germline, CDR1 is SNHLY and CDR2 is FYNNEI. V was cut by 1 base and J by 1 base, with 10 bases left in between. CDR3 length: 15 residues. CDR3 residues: CASSEDYGRNTEAFF. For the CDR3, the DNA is TGTGCCAGCAGTGAAGATTACGGCAGGAACACTGAAGCTTTCTTT.

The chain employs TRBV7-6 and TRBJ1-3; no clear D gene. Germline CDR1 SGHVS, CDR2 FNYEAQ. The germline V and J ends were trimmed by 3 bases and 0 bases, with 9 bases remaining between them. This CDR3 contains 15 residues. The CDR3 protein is CASSFTSSSGNTIYF. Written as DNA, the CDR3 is TGTGCCAGCAGCTTTACGTCATCCTCTGGAAACACCATATATTTT.

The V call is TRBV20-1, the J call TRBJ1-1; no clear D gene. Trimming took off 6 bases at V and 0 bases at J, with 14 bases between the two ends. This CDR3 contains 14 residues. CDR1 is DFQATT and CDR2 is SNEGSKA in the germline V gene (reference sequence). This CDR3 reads CSATATTLNTEAFF. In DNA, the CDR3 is TGCAGTGCAACAGCTACAACCTTGAACACTGAAGCTTTCTTT.